These 10 T cell receptor beta chains share one sample of origin, sequenced in a study of blood T cell repertoires in COVID-19. Clones were sequenced by immunoSEQ multiplex PCR, and TCRdb holds only the in-frame ones, with some missing. The sample has roughly 50,000 clones, about nine tenths seen once; the top ten hold about 7.7%. Material: peripheral blood. The receptors here all came from a woman aged 40 to 50 with active COVID-19.

This clone was detected once. The chain joins TRBV27 to TRBJ2-7; D is possibly TRBD1 (6 bases). The V and J ends lost 5 bases and 1 base respectively, with 9 bases between them. This CDR3 spans 13 amino acids. Germline V lookup: CDR1 MNHEY, CDR2 SMNVEV (reference sequence). The CDR3 DNA follows: TGTGCCAGCAGTAACGGACAGTCCTACGAGCAGTACTTC. This encodes CASSNGQSYEQYF.

V usage is TRBV6-5 and J usage is TRBJ1-2, with 8 bases lining up with TRBD1. CDR1 and CDR2 (germline): MNHEY, SVGAGI. This CDR3 contains 14 residues. V lost 6 bases, J lost 5 bases, and 8 bases stayed unmatched. The CDR3 bases are TGTGCCAGCAGACAACAGGGGGAAGTGTATGGCTACACCTTC. This codes for CASRQQGEVYGYTF.

The CDR3 DNA follows: TGTGCCAGCAGCTTTACAGGGGTGGGCGAGCAGTTCTTC. Residues: CASSFTGVGEQFF. The chain carries TRBV5-4 and TRBJ2-1; the match to TRBD1 covers 7 bases. This CDR3 region has 13 residues. Germline CDR1 reads SGHNT; CDR2 reads YYREEE (reference sequence). Germline trimming cut 2 bases from V and 10 bases from J; bases unmatched to any gene: 6.

The chain has TRBV7-2 and TRBJ1-5; 9 bases agree with TRBD1. Trimming at V came to 2 bases and at J to 5 bases, leaving 1 base not matched to a gene. The germline V gene has CDR1 SGHTA and CDR2 FQGNSA. The CDR3 loop spans 14 amino acids. CDR3 residues: CASSLRQGDQPQHF. The CDR3 coding sequence is TGTGCCAGCAGCTTACGACAGGGGGATCAGCCCCAGCATTTT.

The J gene is TRBJ2-7, the V gene TRBV2; no clear D. The V and J ends lost 4 bases and 3 bases respectively, with 4 bases between them. Germline CDR1 and CDR2: SNHLY and FYNNEI. The CDR3 extends over 11 amino acids. CDR3 coding DNA: TGTGCCAGCAGTGGCTACTACGAGCAGTACTTC. It specifies CASSGYYEQYF.

V gene TRBV19 combines with J gene TRBJ1-2; 7 positions agree with TRBD1. Per germline, CDR1 LNHDA and CDR2 SQIVND (reference sequence). CDR3 length equals 14 residues. V lost 6 bases and J lost 6; bases outside the gene matches: 10. CDR3 sequence reads: CASRPKQGYHGYTF. CDR3 sequence (DNA): TGTGCCAGTAGGCCAAAACAGGGGTACCATGGCTACACCTTC. Filled out from reference TRBV19 and TRBJ1-2, the complete variable domain reads DGGITQSPKYLFRKEGQNVTLSCEQNLNHDAMYWYRQDPGQGLRLIYYSQIVNDFQKGDIAEGYSVSREKKESFPLTVTSAQKNPTAFYLCASRPKQGYHGYTFGSGTRLTVV.

The chain combines TRBV10-2 with TRBJ2-1, with 10 bases lining up with TRBD2. Germline V gene lookup returns CDR1 WSHSY and CDR2 SAAADI. The CDR3 is 16 amino acids. V lost 3 bases and J lost 7; bases outside the gene matches: 9. The CDR3 protein is CASSDPSGSLDNEQFF. The CDR3, as DNA: TGCGCCAGCAGTGACCCTAGCGGGAGCCTCGATAATGAGCAGTTCTTC.

The chain joins TRBV5-3 to TRBJ2-7; D is perhaps TRBD2 (6 bases). TRBV5-3 is an ORF, with its function uncertain. V dropped 4 bases and J dropped 8 bases, with 7 bases sitting between them. This CDR3 has 10 residues. The CDR3 coding sequence is TGTGCCAGAAGCGGCGGGAAGCAGTACTTC. It translates to CARSGGKQYF.

The chain is built from TRBV21-1 and TRBJ2-4; TRBD1 is the table's D call, not checked against the DNA. TRBV21-1 is an annotated pseudogene. This CDR3 contains 17 residues. CDR3 nucleotide sequence: TGTGCCAGCAGCTCACCGGGACAGGGGATGACCAAAAACATTCAGTACTTC. Its protein is CASSSPGQGMTKNIQYF.

The rearrangement uses TRBV7-8 and TRBJ2-1, with D unresolved. The CDR3 contains 15 residues. The germline gives CDR1 SGHVS, CDR2 FQNEAQ. Trimming stripped 1 base from V and 4 bases from J, with 11 bases between. CDR3 in DNA: TGTGCCAGCAGCTTAGTAATAGCAGAATACAATGAGCAGTTCTTC. This codes for CASSLVIAEYNEQFF.